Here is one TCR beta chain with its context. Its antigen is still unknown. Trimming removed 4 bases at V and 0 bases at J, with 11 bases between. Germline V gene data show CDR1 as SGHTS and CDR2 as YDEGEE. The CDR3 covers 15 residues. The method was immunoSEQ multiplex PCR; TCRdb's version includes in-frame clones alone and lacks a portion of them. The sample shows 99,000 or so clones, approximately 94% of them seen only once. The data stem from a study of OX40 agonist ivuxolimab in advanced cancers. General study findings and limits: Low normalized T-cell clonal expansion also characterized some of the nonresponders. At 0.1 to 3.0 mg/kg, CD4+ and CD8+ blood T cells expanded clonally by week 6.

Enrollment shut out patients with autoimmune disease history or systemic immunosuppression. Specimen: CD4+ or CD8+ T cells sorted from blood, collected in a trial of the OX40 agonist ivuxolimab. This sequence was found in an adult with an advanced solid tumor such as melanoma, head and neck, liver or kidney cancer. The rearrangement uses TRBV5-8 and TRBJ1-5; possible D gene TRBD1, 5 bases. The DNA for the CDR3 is TGTGCCAGCAGCCTACAGGCATATAGCAATCAGCCCCAGCATTTT. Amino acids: CASSLQAYSNQPQHF.